This is a list of T cell receptor beta chains from one sample in a study of Ad26.COV2.S vaccination and SARS-CoV-2 variants. Sequencing used immunoSEQ multiplex PCR; TCRdb keeps in-frame clones, though not all of them. Altogether around 300,000 clones are present, around 89% being singletons, with the ten largest covering around 4.5%. The source material was peripheral blood, sampled in a trial of Ad26.COV2.S vaccine versus placebo. The receptors stem from a person between 18 and 65 years old who received the Ad26.COV2.S COVID-19 vaccine or a placebo. Each CDR3 is given with its conserved first and last residue. Fields, in order: J gene, CDR3 length, V gene, clone size, D gene, CDR3 DNA, CDR3 protein. The D gene is left open where the match is weak. A row's size may be missing; if present it is once, few, many or a size class.

J: TRBJ2-3; length: 14; V: TRBV14; size: few; D: -; DNA: TGTGCCAGCAGCCAAGGTTGGAGCACAGATACGCAGTATTTT; CDR3: CASSQGWSTDTQYF
J: TRBJ2-7; length: 12; V: TRBV7-2; size: -; D: -; DNA: TGTGCCAGCAGCTTAGACGGGGGTGAGCAGTACTTC; CDR3: CASSLDGGEQYF
J: TRBJ2-7; length: 14; V: TRBV4-1; size: -; D: -; DNA: TGCGCCAGCAGCCAAAAACAGGGAGGTAACGAGCAGTACTTC; CDR3: CASSQKQGGNEQYF
J: TRBJ2-7; length: 13; V: TRBV7-9; size: -; D: -; DNA: TGTGCCAGCAGCGAGACATTTACCTACGAGCAGTACTTC; CDR3: CASSETFTYEQYF
J: TRBJ2-1; length: 18; V: TRBV7-9; size: -; D: TRBD2; DNA: TGTGCCAGCAGCTTAGAGGGACTAGCGGGAGATAGGAACAATGAGCAGTTCTTC; CDR3: CASSLEGLAGDRNNEQFF
J: TRBJ1-1; length: 15; V: TRBV11-3; size: -; D: TRBD1; DNA: TGTGCCAGCAGCTTAGATCGAGAGGGGGCCACTGAAGCTTTCTTT; CDR3: CASSLDREGATEAFF
J: TRBJ2-7; length: 15; V: TRBV6-4; size: -; D: -; DNA: TGTGCCAGCAGTGACCCCGGGACACCGAACAACGAGCAGTACTTC; CDR3: CASSDPGTPNNEQYF
J: TRBJ2-3; length: 16; V: TRBV13; size: -; D: -; DNA: TGTGCCAGCAGCTTCCGACGGAGCGGAGTCACAGATACGCAGTATTTT; CDR3: CASSFRRSGVTDTQYF
J: TRBJ2-5; length: 15; V: TRBV5-4; size: -; D: -; DNA: TGTGCCACGCAAAGGGGGGCGGAGATAGAAGAGACCCAGTACTTC; CDR3: CATQRGAEIEETQYF
J: TRBJ2-1; length: 15; V: TRBV6-1; size: -; D: -; DNA: TGTGCCAGCAGTGAATGGCAGAGCCCCAACAATGAGCAGTTCTTC; CDR3: CASSEWQSPNNEQFF
J: TRBJ2-7; length: 13; V: TRBV28; size: -; D: -; DNA: TGTGCCAGCAGGGACGGGACCAACTACGAGCAGTACTTC; CDR3: CASRDGTNYEQYF
J: TRBJ2-7; length: 15; V: TRBV15; size: -; D: TRBD2; DNA: TGTGCCACCAGCAGAGATCTAGCGGCCTCCTACGAGCAGTACTTC; CDR3: CATSRDLAASYEQYF
J: TRBJ1-1; length: 14; V: TRBV30; size: -; D: -; DNA: TGTGCCTGGAGAGTCCTGGGTTCGGTCACTGAAGCTTTCTTT; CDR3: CAWRVLGSVTEAFF
J: TRBJ2-1; length: 13; V: TRBV28; size: -; D: -; DNA: TGTGCCAGCACCCTCTCCGGGCGGCGTGAGCAGTTCTTC; CDR3: CASTLSGRREQFF
J: TRBJ2-7; length: 16; V: TRBV27; size: -; D: -; DNA: TGTGCCAGCAGTCGAGGCGACAGGGAGGGAGTCTACGAGCAGTACTTC; CDR3: CASSRGDREGVYEQYF
J: TRBJ2-1; length: 15; V: TRBV6-5; size: -; D: TRBD1; DNA: TGTGCCAGCAGTAGGGACAGGGAAGAGGGTAATGAGCAGTTCTTC; CDR3: CASSRDREEGNEQFF
J: TRBJ2-7; length: 11; V: TRBV6-5; size: -; D: -; DNA: TGTGCCAGCAGTCGCTTGGACGAGCAGTACTTC; CDR3: CASSRLDEQYF
J: TRBJ1-5; length: 14; V: TRBV3-1/TRBV3-2; size: -; D: -; DNA: TGTGCCAGCAGCCACGCCTTCCGGGCTCAAGCCCAGCATTTT; CDR3: CASSHAFRAQAQHF
J: TRBJ2-3; length: 17; V: TRBV14; size: -; D: -; DNA: TGTGCCAGCAGCCCAAGCGCCCGGGACATAAGCACAGATACGCAGTATTTT; CDR3: CASSPSARDISTDTQYF
J: TRBJ1-1; length: 14; V: TRBV27; size: -; D: -; DNA: TGTGCCAGCAGTGCCACTCAGGGGAGCTCTGAAGCTTTCTTT; CDR3: CASSATQGSSEAFF
J: TRBJ2-7; length: 19; V: TRBV7-9; size: -; D: -; DNA: TGTGCCAGCAGCTTTGGCGCAGGCAGAAAATCAGAAAATCCCTACGAGCAGTACTTC; CDR3: CASSFGAGRKSENPYEQYF
J: TRBJ1-5; length: 13; V: TRBV28; size: -; D: TRBD1; DNA: TGTGCCAGCGGCCTGACAGGGTCCCAGCCCCAGCATTTT; CDR3: CASGLTGSQPQHF
J: TRBJ2-2; length: 17; V: TRBV5-4; size: -; D: TRBD1; DNA: TGTGCCAGCAGCTTGGCTCTAGGGACAGGGAACACCGGGGAGCTGTTTTTT; CDR3: CASSLALGTGNTGELFF
J: TRBJ2-3; length: 15; V: TRBV18; size: -; D: -; DNA: TGTGCCAGCTCATCAGTGGGCGGCAGCACAGATACGCAGTATTTT; CDR3: CASSSVGGSTDTQYF
J: TRBJ2-7; length: 12; V: TRBV6-2/TRBV6-3; size: -; D: -; DNA: TGTGCCAGCAGCACAAAACGACGCGAGCAGTACTTC; CDR3: CASSTKRREQYF
J: TRBJ2-5; length: 16; V: TRBV5-1; size: -; D: -; DNA: TGCGCCAGCAGCTTGGACAGGGCGGGAAGGCAAGAGACCCAGTACTTC; CDR3: CASSLDRAGRQETQYF
J: TRBJ2-1; length: 15; V: TRBV7-9; size: -; D: -; DNA: TGTGCCAGCAGCTTAGGTCCGACGGACTACAATGAGCAGTTCTTC; CDR3: CASSLGPTDYNEQFF
J: TRBJ2-2; length: 14; V: TRBV19; size: -; D: TRBD1; DNA: TGTGCCAGTAGTGCGGACAGGGAAACCGGGGAGCTGTTTTTT; CDR3: CASSADRETGELFF
J: TRBJ2-3; length: 12; V: TRBV6-6; size: -; D: -; DNA: TGTGCCAGCAGTTACCATGGGGATACGCAGTATTTT; CDR3: CASSYHGDTQYF